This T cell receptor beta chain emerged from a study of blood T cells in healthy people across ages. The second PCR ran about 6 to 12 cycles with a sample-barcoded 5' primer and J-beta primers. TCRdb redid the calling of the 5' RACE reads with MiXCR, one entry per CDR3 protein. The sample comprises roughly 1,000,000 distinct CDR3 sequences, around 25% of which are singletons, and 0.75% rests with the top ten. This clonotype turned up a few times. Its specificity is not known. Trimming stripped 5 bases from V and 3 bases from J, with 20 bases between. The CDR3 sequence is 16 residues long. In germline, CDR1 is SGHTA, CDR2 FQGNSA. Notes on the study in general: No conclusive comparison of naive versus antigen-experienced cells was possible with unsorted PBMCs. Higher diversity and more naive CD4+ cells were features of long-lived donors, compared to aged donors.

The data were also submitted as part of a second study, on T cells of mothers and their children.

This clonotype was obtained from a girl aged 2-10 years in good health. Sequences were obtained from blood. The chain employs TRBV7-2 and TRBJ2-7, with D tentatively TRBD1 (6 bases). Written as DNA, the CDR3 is TGTGCCAGCAGCACCTCAAGACAGGCCCTCTTCTACGAGCAGTACTTC. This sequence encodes CASSTSRQALFYEQYF.